In its sample, the clone carrying this TCR beta chain was seen a few times. The source of the sample is a study of T cells after yellow fever vaccination. TCRdb independently ran MiXCR on the 5' RACE reads; one entry per CDR3 protein. The profile covers hundreds of thousands of distinct CDR3 sequences, with less than 15% appearing a single time and 11% to 15% taken by the ten largest. Specimen: PBMCs, collected on the day of the yellow fever booster vaccination. The sequence derives from a man younger than 45 who received the YFV17D yellow fever vaccine.

The CDR3, as DNA: TGCGCCAGCAGCCAAGCCGTTAGCGGGAGTGGGGAGCAGTACTTC. This sequence encodes CASSQAVSGSGEQYF. The chain couples TRBV4-3 to TRBJ2-7, with 9 positions matching TRBD2. In germline, CDR1 is LGHNA, CDR2 YSLEER. CDR3 length: 15 amino acids. Trimming removed 1 base from V and 7 bases from J; junction bases left unmatched: 8.